The next 30 T cell receptor beta chains were all read from a single sample in a study of T cell repertoires in cytomegalovirus infection. TCRdb called the reads again in MiXCR, with one record for every CDR3 protein. The data show around 630,000 distinct CDR3 sequences, with more than 20% seen just once and roughly 8% held by the top ten. Sequencing was done on a sample of CD8+ T cells from PBMCs. The receptors stem from a human donor in good health (CMV status not recorded). Some clones in this sample may be carry-over from other donors' samples.

This clonotype was observed a single time. V gene TRBV13 combines with J gene TRBJ2-3; D uncertain. The ends were cut back, 4 bases at V and 6 bases at J, with 14 bases in the middle. The CDR3 is 14 residues long. Germline loops: CDR1 PRHDT, CDR2 FYEKMQ (reference sequence). CDR3 region: CASSSGYSWDTQYF. CDR3 coding DNA: TGTGCCAGCAGCTCCGGCTATTCTTGGGATACGCAGTATTTT. The full variable domain, completed using reference TRBV13 and TRBJ2-3, is AAGVIQSPRHLIKEKRETATLKCYPIPRHDTVYWYQQGPGQDPQFLISFYEKMQSDKGSIPDRFSAQQFSDYHSELNMSSLELGDSALYFCASSSGYSWDTQYFGPGTRLTVL.

This clonotype was picked up many times. J is TRBJ1-3 and V is TRBV6-5; D not resolved. The germline gives CDR1 MNHEY, CDR2 SVGAGI. The V gene lost 5 bases and the J gene lost 0 bases, with 8 bases spanning the gap. The CDR3 sequence is 14 residues long. The chain's CDR3 is CASSTPRSGNTIYF. The CDR3 DNA reads TGTGCCAGCAGTACCCCCCGCTCTGGAAACACCATATATTTT.

This chain links TRBV5-6 with TRBJ2-7; D gene unclear. Germline assignment: CDR1 SGHDT and CDR2 YYEEEE. The CDR3 has 14 amino acids. This chain's CDR3 is CANSTYGSSYEQYV. The CDR3 region has the DNA TGTGCCAACAGCACCTATGGGTCCTCCTACGAGCAGTACGTC.

V gene TRBV20-1 combines with J gene TRBJ2-3; 8 nucleotides agree with TRBD2. CDR1 and CDR2 (germline): DFQATT, SNEGSKA (reference sequence). There are 14 residues in the CDR3. The junction had 4 bases not matched to a gene; V was cut back by 5 bases and J by 0 bases. The CDR3 sequence: CSAPQRGSTDTQYF. The CDR3 region has the DNA TGCAGTGCTCCTCAGCGGGGGAGCACAGATACGCAGTATTTT.

The chain employs TRBV28 and TRBJ2-1; TRBD2 aligns across 8 bases. With 7 bases clipped from V and 4 bases from J, the junction kept 3 bases outside the gene matches. The CDR3 extends over 13 amino acids. Germline lookup yields CDR1 MDHEN and CDR2 SYDVKM. The CDR3 DNA reads TGTGCCAGCACGGGGGGGCCGTACAATGAGCAGTTCTTC. Its translation is CASTGGPYNEQFF.

This clonotype came up a few times. The chain uses TRBV28 and TRBJ2-7; no definite D call. Germline V gives CDR1 MDHEN, CDR2 SYDVKM. There are 14 residues in the CDR3. Trimming took off 2 bases at V and 2 bases at J, with 10 bases between the two ends. CDR3 sequence reads: CASSLRVKPYEQYV. CDR3 in DNA: TGTGCCAGCAGTTTAAGAGTCAAACCCTACGAGCAGTACGTC.

DNA for the CDR3: TGTGCCAGCAGCCATCGACCCGGTAGTTGGAATGAAAAACTGTTTTTT. It encodes CASSHRPGSWNEKLFF. J is TRBJ1-4 and V is TRBV14; D is uncertain. Trimming pared 3 bases from V and 5 bases from J, leaving 16 bases between. The CDR3 has 16 residues. The germline CDR1 and CDR2 sequences are SGHDN and FVKESK.

The chain employs TRBV6-2 or TRBV6-3 and TRBJ1-1, with D unresolved. The CDR3 extends over 12 amino acids. V was pared by 1 base and J by 6 bases, with 6 bases between. Germline-derived CDR1 and CDR2 are MNHEY and SVGEGT. The CDR3 DNA reads TGTGCCAGCAGTTACTGGGGAGCTGAAGCTTTCTTT. Its translation: CASSYWGAEAFF.

With respect to this clonotype: The junction differs from germline at one of its ends, possibly a read error. The chain couples TRBV4-1 to TRBJ1-1; 9 bases map to TRBD1. CDR1 and CDR2 from the germline V gene are MGHRA and YSYEKL. The CDR3 sequence is 19 residues long. In DNA, the CDR3 is TGTGCCAGCAGCCAAAAGACCTTGGGACAGGGCGAAGGGAACACTGAAGCTTTCTTT. Translating it yields CASSQKTLGQGEGNTEAFF.

In its sample, this clonotype was seen many times. This chain uses TRBV28 with TRBJ2-2; D might be TRBD1 (5 bases). Trimming took 2 bases from V and 3 from J, leaving 7 bases between them. The length of the CDR3 is 14 residues. Germline lookup yields CDR1 MDHEN and CDR2 SYDVKM. Written as DNA, the CDR3 is TGTGCCAGCAGTTTACAGGGCCACACCGGGGAGCTGTTTTTT. Translating it yields CASSLQGHTGELFF.

The V and J genes are TRBV14 and TRBJ1-6, with D unclear. This CDR3 is 15 amino acids long. Per the germline V gene, CDR1 is SGHDN and CDR2 is FVKESK. Trimming took off 4 bases at V and 8 bases at J, with 15 bases between the two ends. The CDR3 region has the DNA TGTGCCAGCAGCCCGAGTAGTGGCTGGGATTCACCCCTCCACTTT. It translates to CASSPSSGWDSPLHF. The whole variable domain, filled in from reference TRBV14 and TRBJ1-6, reads EAGVTQFPSHSVIEKGQTVTLRCDPISGHDNLYWYRRVMGKEIKFLLHFVKESKQDESGMPNNRFLAERTGGTYSTLKVQPAELEDSGVYFCASSPSSGWDSPLHFGNGTRLTVT.

The chain joins TRBV20-1 to TRBJ2-1; TRBD2 matches 12 bases. The junction had 5 bases not matched to a gene; V was cut back by 1 base and J by 10 bases. The CDR3 runs to 14 residues. Germline V CDR1 and CDR2: DFQATT, SNEGSKA (reference sequence). The CDR3 sequence: CSARGTSGAPEQFF. CDR3 DNA: TGCAGTGCTAGAGGGACTAGCGGGGCCCCCGAGCAGTTCTTC.

This clonotype has ten or more counts. J is TRBJ2-2 and V is TRBV7-2; a weak D match, TRBD1 (5 bases). This CDR3 is built from 15 residues. Germline V gene sequence: CDR1 SGHTA, CDR2 FQGNSA. V was trimmed by 0 bases and J by 3 bases, leaving 8 bases between them. CDR3 DNA sequence: TGTGCCAGCAGCTTAGCGGGGCGGTACACCGGGGAGCTGTTTTTT. Amino acid sequence: CASSLAGRYTGELFF.

The rearrangement uses TRBV7-9 and TRBJ2-3; unclear D gene. Deletions cut 6 bases from V and 5 bases from J, with 24 bases between. This CDR3 region has 17 residues. Per the germline V gene, CDR1 is SEHNR and CDR2 is FQNEAQ (reference sequence). This chain's CDR3 is CASRDATEPRDVDTQYF. DNA for the CDR3: TGTGCCAGCAGGGATGCCACAGAGCCTAGGGATGTAGATACGCAGTATTTT.

This clonotype was detected ten times or more. This sequence joins TRBV25-1 and TRBJ1-2, with TRBD1 as a possible D gene (5 bases). V was clipped by 11 bases and J by 4 bases, with 14 bases between them. Germline CDR1 MGHDK, CDR2 SYGVNS. This CDR3 is 12 amino acids long. The CDR3 sequence is CAARDQGYGYTF. The CDR3 bases are TGTGCCGCGAGGGACCAAGGCTATGGCTACACCTTC.

In regard to this clonotype: Since no conserved phenylalanine or tryptophan closes the CDR3, a read error is the likely cause. This chain connects TRBV15 to TRBJ2-5, with a possible D match to TRBD2 (7 bases). V lost 5 bases and J lost 1, with 17 bases in between. Germline V gene lookup returns CDR1 LNHNV and CDR2 YYDKDF (reference sequence). CDR3 length: 16 amino acids. The CDR3 loop is CATSRGMGGPQETQYS. DNA for the CDR3: TGTGCCACCAGCCGAGGAATGGGGGGGCCCCAAGAGACCCAGTACTCC.

The rearrangement links TRBV7-6 to TRBJ2-1; the match to TRBD1 covers 7 bases. Germline CDR1 and CDR2: SGHVS and FNYEAQ. After removal of 1 base from V and 15 bases from J, the junction contained 9 bases not matched to a gene. The CDR3 is made up of 13 amino acids. CDR3 in DNA: TGTGCCAGCAGCTTAGGCGGCAGGGGGATTTGGTTCTTC. Amino acid sequence: CASSLGGRGIWFF.

In nucleotides, the CDR3 is TGTGCCAGCAGTTTAGGGACAGGGGGTCCCTACGAGCAGTACTTC. Its translation is CASSLGTGGPYEQYF. The chain recombines TRBV27 with TRBJ2-7, with 11 bases fitting TRBD1. The J segment lost 2 bases and the V segment lost 2 bases, leaving 2 bases of the junction unmatched. CDR1 is MNHEY and CDR2 is SMNVEV in the germline V gene (reference sequence). The CDR3 is 15 amino acids.

The chain joins TRBV12-3 or TRBV12-4 to TRBJ1-5; D is unresolved. The CDR3 sequence is 13 residues long. The V end lost 2 bases, the J end lost 5 bases, and 7 bases lay between the germline ends. The CDR3 sequence is CASSLMWDQPQHF. The CDR3 coding sequence is TGTGCCAGCAGTTTAATGTGGGATCAGCCCCAGCATTTT.

The chain has TRBV5-1 and TRBJ2-1; tentatively, D is TRBD2 (6 bases). Germline CDR1 reads SGHRS; CDR2 reads YFSETQ. Trimming pared 7 bases from V and 2 bases from J, leaving 16 bases between. This CDR3 is 15 amino acids long. The chain's CDR3 is CASFQGEAPYNEQFF. CDR3 nucleotide sequence: TGCGCCAGCTTTCAAGGGGAGGCCCCCTACAATGAGCAGTTCTTC. Filled out from reference TRBV5-1 and TRBJ2-1, the complete variable domain reads KAGVTQTPRYLIKTRGQQVTLSCSPISGHRSVSWYQQTPGQGLQFLFEYFSETQRNKGNFPGRFSGRQFSNSRSEMNVSTLELGDSALYLCASFQGEAPYNEQFFGPGTRLTVL.

The chain uses TRBV11-2 and TRBJ2-7; no clear D gene. From germline, CDR1 is SGHAT and CDR2 FQNNGV. This CDR3 has 14 amino acids. The V end lost 1 base, the J end lost 7 bases, and 14 bases lay between the germline ends. Here the CDR3 DNA reads TGTGCCAGCAGCTTAGGACCCCCAATAGGGGAGCAGTACTTC. This codes for CASSLGPPIGEQYF.

This clonotype was detected a few times. V and J are TRBV29-1 and TRBJ1-3; D may be TRBD1 (5 bases). The CDR3 is 12 residues long. The V gene lost 6 bases and the J gene lost 0 bases, with 6 bases spanning the gap. Germline V gene sequence: CDR1 SQVTM, CDR2 ANQGSEA. CDR3 residues: CSVQDSGNTIYF. DNA of the CDR3: TGCAGCGTACAGGACTCTGGAAACACCATATATTTT. The variable domain in full, completed from reference TRBV29-1 and TRBJ1-3, reads SAVISQKPSRDICQRGTSLTIQCQVDSQVTMMFWYRQQPGQSLTLIATANQGSEATYESGFVIDKFPISRPNLTFSTLTVSNMSPEDSSIYLCSVQDSGNTIYFGEGSWLTVV.

The V and J genes are TRBV25-1 and TRBJ1-6, with TRBD1 matching 7 bases. The CDR3 spans 14 residues. J gave up 7 bases and V 7 bases, and 7 bases lay outside the gene matches. CDR1 and CDR2 from the germline V gene are MGHDK and SYGVNS. This CDR3 reads CASKETGTNSPLHF. In nucleotides, the CDR3 is TGTGCCAGCAAGGAGACAGGGACGAATTCACCCCTCCACTTT.

The sample holds a few counts of this clonotype. The V and J genes are TRBV6-6 and TRBJ2-7; weak D call: TRBD2 (6 bases). The V gene lost 4 bases and the J gene lost 4 bases, with 17 bases spanning the gap. The germline CDR1 and CDR2 sequences are MNHNY and SVGAGI (reference sequence). This CDR3 has 15 amino acids. This chain's CDR3 is CASSSGGGARYEQYV. Written as DNA, the CDR3 is TGTGCCAGCAGTTCCGGTGGAGGGGCGCGATACGAGCAGTACGTC.

This clonotype was detected ten times or more. The chain recombines TRBV7-9 with TRBJ2-5, with D perhaps being TRBD1 or TRBD2 (5 bases each). The V gene's germline CDR1 is SEHNR and CDR2 FQNEAQ (reference sequence). Trimming took 5 bases from V and 5 from J, leaving 18 bases between them. The CDR3 runs to 15 residues. The CDR3 protein is CASSPREGEYETQYF. The CDR3 DNA reads as TGTGCCAGCAGCCCCCGGGAAGGGGAGTACGAGACCCAGTACTTC.

Points on this clonotype: The junction differs from germline at one of its ends, possibly a read error. The gene calls are TRBV6-2 or TRBV6-3 and TRBJ1-1; weak D call: TRBD1 (6 bases). The germline gives CDR1 MNHEY, CDR2 SVGEGT. The CDR3 consists of 15 residues. The chain's CDR3 is CTSSYSNAGATEAFF. The CDR3 DNA sequence: TGTACCAGCAGTTACTCGAATGCAGGGGCCACTGAAGCTTTCTTT.

This clonotype was seen ten or more times. The V gene is TRBV28, the J gene TRBJ1-2, with D uncertain. The CDR3 totals 13 residues. Trimming stripped 4 bases from V and 3 bases from J, with 9 bases between. Germline loops: CDR1 MDHEN, CDR2 SYDVKM. CDR3 loop: CASSSNNDYGYTF. The DNA for the CDR3 is TGTGCCAGCAGTTCAAACAATGACTATGGCTACACCTTC.

The rearrangement uses TRBV28 and TRBJ2-1; 13 bases map to TRBD2. The junction had 7 bases not matched to a gene; V was cut back by 7 bases and J by 7 bases. The germline gives CDR1 MDHEN, CDR2 SYDVKM. The CDR3 sequence is 15 residues long. CDR3 region: CASNPGLAGFNEQFF. The CDR3 nucleotides read TGTGCCAGCAATCCGGGACTAGCGGGGTTTAATGAGCAGTTCTTC. Based on the CDR3 plus reference TRBV28 and TRBJ2-1, the full variable domain is DVKVTQSSRYLVKRTGEKVFLECVQDMDHENMFWYRQDPGLGLRLIYFSYDVKMKEKGDIPEGYSVSREKKERFSLILESASTNQTSMYLCASNPGLAGFNEQFFGPGTRLTVL.

A remark on this clonotype: A clone one base away is much larger, so this may be a read error. The J gene is TRBJ2-3, the V gene TRBV7-9; D is ambiguous. This CDR3 has 14 residues. Germline CDR1 reads SEHNR; CDR2 reads FQNEAQ (reference sequence). CDR3 sequence reads: CASSLVSATETQYF. The CDR3 DNA is TGTGCCAGCAGCTTAGTTTCGGCCACAGAGACGCAGTATTTT.

This clonotype was observed many times. The J gene is TRBJ2-1, the V gene TRBV7-2; D not certain. In germline, CDR1 is SGHTA, CDR2 FQGNSA. The CDR3 consists of 14 residues. V dropped 0 bases and J dropped 6 bases, with 9 bases sitting between them. For the CDR3, the DNA is TGTGCCAGCAGCTTAGCGGCCACACCCAATGAGCAGTTCTTC. This gives the protein CASSLAATPNEQFF.